This entry lists 28 T cell receptor beta chains sequenced from one sample in a study of T cell responses to AZD1222 COVID-19 vaccine. Data came from immunoSEQ multiplex PCR; TCRdb stores just in-frame clones and leaves some out. The data hold 89,000 or so clones, with around 90% observed a single time. Sequenced here: peripheral blood, sampled on day 0 of AZD1222 vaccination. The source is an adult in good health.

This rearrangement joins TRBV19 to TRBJ2-7; D is unclear. The CDR3 has 13 amino acids. Germline CDR1 is LNHDA and CDR2 is SQIVND (reference sequence). The V gene lost 4 bases and the J gene lost 6 bases, with 13 bases spanning the gap. This CDR3 is CASSTTGYSEQYF. In nucleotides, the CDR3 is TGTGCCAGTAGTACCACCGGGTATAGCGAGCAGTACTTC. The full variable domain, in which reference TRBV19 and TRBJ2-7 provide the parts outside the CDR3, is DGGITQSPKYLFRKEGQNVTLSCEQNLNHDAMYWYRQDPGQGLRLIYYSQIVNDFQKGDIAEGYSVSREKKESFPLTVTSAQKNPTAFYLCASSTTGYSEQYFGPGTRLTVT.

The V gene is TRBV15, the J gene TRBJ1-4; 7 nucleotides match TRBD1. The germline CDR1 and CDR2 sequences are LNHNV and YYDKDF (reference sequence). Trimming took 1 base from V and 16 from J; bases not matched to a gene: 6. This CDR3 comprises 12 residues. CDR3 protein: CATSRAGQEQFF. The CDR3 DNA sequence: TGTGCCACCAGCAGAGCCGGACAGGAGCAGTTTTTT.

V usage is TRBV2 and J usage is TRBJ2-3; D ambiguous. The CDR3 is 11 amino acids. The germline V gene has CDR1 SNHLY and CDR2 FYNNEI. In nucleotides, the CDR3 is TGTGGTAGCCGGCGCACAGATACGCAGTATTTT. This gives the protein CGSRRTDTQYF.

The rearrangement uses TRBV2 and TRBJ1-5; 12 positions match TRBD1. CDR1 and CDR2 from the germline V gene are SNHLY and FYNNEI. V lost 5 bases to trimming and J lost 9 bases; unmatched junction nucleotides: 14. The CDR3 totals 17 residues. The CDR3 loop reads CASSYNPGTGGSGPQHF. CDR3 nucleotides: TGTGCCAGCAGTTATAACCCCGGGACAGGGGGCAGTGGGCCCCAGCATTTT.

The chain joins TRBV2 to TRBJ2-7; 10 bases align to TRBD1. Per germline, CDR1 SNHLY and CDR2 FYNNEI. V was clipped by 5 bases and J by 3 bases; unmatched bases: 4. The CDR3 loop spans 14 amino acids. CDR3 bases: TGTGCCAGCAGTCCTGGACAGGGGGACTACGAGCAGTACTTC. Amino acid sequence: CASSPGQGDYEQYF.

DNA of the CDR3: TGCGCCAGCAGCTCCCGGACAGGGGGCGAAGTGACTGAAGCTTTCTTT. It encodes CASSSRTGGEVTEAFF. The V call is TRBV5-1, the J call TRBJ1-1; 11 bases line up with TRBD1. With 3 bases clipped from V and 5 bases from J, the junction kept 9 bases outside the gene matches. The CDR3 has 16 residues. Looked up from germline, CDR1 is SGHRS and CDR2 is YFSETQ.

The rearrangement links TRBV6-5 to TRBJ2-7; 7 bases are a match to TRBD1. The trim removed 0 bases at V and 2 bases at J, leaving 4 bases unmatched. Germline-derived CDR1 and CDR2 are MNHEY and SVGAGI. CDR3 length equals 15 residues. CDR3 sequence (DNA): TGTGCCAGCAGTTACTCGACAGGGCTAGCCTACGAGCAGTACTTC. It specifies CASSYSTGLAYEQYF.

The rearrangement uses TRBV28 and TRBJ1-2; unclear D gene. Looked up from germline, CDR1 is MDHEN and CDR2 is SYDVKM. V was shortened by 8 bases and J by 8 bases, with 6 bases between the two germline ends. The CDR3 loop spans 9 amino acids. CDR3 residues: CASGIGYTF. CDR3 in DNA: TGTGCCAGCGGAATAGGCTACACCTTC.

The chain recombines TRBV28 with TRBJ2-7; tentative D call: TRBD2 (6 bases). With 7 bases removed from V and 0 bases from J, the gap between germline ends came to 19 bases. The CDR3 has 16 residues. The germline CDR1 and CDR2 sequences are MDHEN and SYDVKM. CDR3 loop: CASKIGRQGPSYEQYF. CDR3 bases: TGTGCCAGCAAAATAGGGAGGCAGGGACCCTCCTACGAGCAGTACTTC.

V is TRBV29-1 and J is TRBJ2-7; 7 nucleotides line up with TRBD1. CDR3 length equals 16 residues. V was clipped by 5 bases and J by 6 bases; unmatched bases: 19. Germline V lookup: CDR1 SQVTM, CDR2 ANQGSEA. The CDR3 region has the DNA TGCAGCGTTATGATTATGGGACAGATTAACTTCTCCGAGCAGTACTTC. It translates to CSVMIMGQINFSEQYF.

The CDR3 region is CASSLLPRGVINYNQPQHF. The CDR3 nucleotides read TGTGCCAGCAGCTTACTCCCCCGGGGGGTGATCAACTATAATCAGCCCCAGCATTTT. The V and J genes are TRBV7-8 and TRBJ1-5; D may be TRBD1 (5 bases). Germline CDR1 reads SGHVS; CDR2 reads FQNEAQ. V was clipped by 2 bases and J by 4 bases, with 24 bases between them. The CDR3 is 19 residues long.

V is TRBV28 and J is TRBJ1-2; no definite D call. The CDR3 has 13 amino acids. Germline V gene data show CDR1 as MDHEN and CDR2 as SYDVKM. Trimming removed 2 bases from V and 8 bases from J, with 12 bases in between. The CDR3 coding sequence is TGTGCCAGCAGTTTACAGGTGTCCGAAGGCTACACCTTC. Translating gives CASSLQVSEGYTF.

This sequence joins TRBV6-5 and TRBJ1-5, with a possible D match to TRBD1 (5 bases). The CDR3 totals 16 residues. The ends were cut back, 2 bases at V and 5 bases at J, with 16 bases in the middle. From germline, CDR1 is MNHEY and CDR2 SVGAGI. The CDR3 here is CASSYPEPRGDQPQHF. DNA of the CDR3: TGTGCCAGCAGTTACCCGGAGCCCCGAGGGGATCAGCCCCAGCATTTT.

V usage is TRBV5-8 and J usage is TRBJ1-6; perhaps TRBD1 as D (5 bases). Germline V gives CDR1 SGHTS, CDR2 YDEGEE. The CDR3 totals 15 residues. V lost 0 bases, J lost 7 bases, and 11 bases lay in between. The chain's CDR3 is CASSLGAGRNSPLHF. As DNA, the CDR3 is TGTGCCAGCAGCTTGGGGGCAGGGCGGAATTCACCCCTCCACTTT.

The table lists this clone with a count of one. The chain joins TRBV12-3 or TRBV12-4 to TRBJ2-2; D is unclear. The CDR3 is made up of 13 amino acids. V lost 6 bases and J lost 5, with 10 bases in between. The CDR3 here is CASSRVGTGELFF. In nucleotides, the CDR3 is TGTGCCAGCAGCCGCGTAGGGACCGGGGAGCTGTTTTTT.

The chain couples TRBV6-1 to TRBJ2-7, with 12 bases matching TRBD1. The CDR3 covers 16 residues. Trimming took 3 bases from V and 0 from J; bases not matched to a gene: 3. The germline V gene encodes CDR1 MNHNS and CDR2 SASEGT. The CDR3 bases are TGTGCCAGCAGTGATTGGGACAGGGGGCTCTCCTACGAGCAGTACTTC. Translation: CASSDWDRGLSYEQYF.

The rearrangement joins TRBV4-2 to TRBJ2-1; no firm D call. V lost 0 bases, J lost 5 bases, and 8 bases lay in between. Germline values: CDR1 LGHNA, CDR2 YNFKEQ. The CDR3 length is 14 residues. CDR3 in DNA: TGTGCCAGCAGCCAAGAGAAAATCGACAATGAGCAGTTCTTC. It specifies CASSQEKIDNEQFF.

The V call is TRBV29-1, the J call TRBJ1-1; the match to TRBD1 covers 8 bases. Germline V gives CDR1 SQVTM, CDR2 ANQGSEA. This CDR3 comprises 11 residues. V was pared by 6 bases and J by 5 bases, with 2 bases of the junction left unmatched. CDR3 nucleotide sequence: TGCAGCGTCGGACAGGGAACTGAAGCTTTCTTT. Translated: CSVGQGTEAFF.

V is TRBV19 and J is TRBJ1-2; D remains unclear. This CDR3 comprises 12 residues. Trimming pared 9 bases from V and 2 bases from J, leaving 10 bases between. Germline V gene sequence: CDR1 LNHDA, CDR2 SQIVND (reference sequence). The CDR3 protein is CASFSSNYGYTF. The CDR3 DNA reads TGTGCCAGCTTCAGTAGCAACTATGGCTACACCTTC.

The V gene is TRBV9, the J gene TRBJ2-1, with D possibly TRBD2 on 6 matching bases. The germline V gene encodes CDR1 SGDLS and CDR2 YYNGEE. CDR3 size: 15 residues. Trimming pared 4 bases from V and 4 bases from J, leaving 15 bases between. The CDR3 nucleotides are TGTGCCAGCAGCCCCTCGGGGGTGGAGTACAATGAGCAGTTCTTC. Translated, it gives CASSPSGVEYNEQFF.

This clone was observed a single time. The CDR3 nucleotides are TGTGCCAGTAGTATGAAGGGACAGGGTGACTATGGCTACACCTTC. It codes for CASSMKGQGDYGYTF. V usage is TRBV19 and J usage is TRBJ1-2; 9 nucleotides line up with TRBD1. The CDR3 runs to 15 residues. J gave up 3 bases and V 3 bases, and 5 bases lay outside the gene matches. CDR1 LNHDA and CDR2 SQIVND come from the germline V gene (reference sequence).

This rearrangement joins TRBV5-1 to TRBJ2-7; D call uncertain. Trimming removed 4 bases at V and 5 bases at J, with 7 bases between. Germline V gives CDR1 SGHRS, CDR2 YFSETQ. This CDR3 contains 11 residues. The CDR3 protein is CASSDHDEQYF. The CDR3 DNA reads as TGCGCCAGCAGCGACCACGACGAGCAGTACTTC.

The genes are TRBV6-4 and TRBJ1-1; 9 bases line up with TRBD1. V gave up 2 bases and J gave up 10 bases; unmatched junction bases: 11. The CDR3 loop spans 15 amino acids. From germline, CDR1 is MRHNA and CDR2 SNTAGT. The CDR3 loop reads CASSDGTGQKRGAFF. The CDR3 region has the DNA TGTGCCAGCAGTGACGGGACAGGGCAAAAGCGTGGAGCTTTCTTT.

The chain joins TRBV7-9 to TRBJ2-2; the D call may be TRBD1 or TRBD2 (8 bases each). The CDR3 extends over 16 amino acids. Trimming cost V 6 bases and J 9 bases, with 23 bases left between them. The germline V gene has CDR1 SEHNR and CDR2 FQNEAQ (reference sequence). The CDR3 region has the DNA TGTGCCAGCAGTTCGGGACAGGTTAGCGGGATCCGGGAGCTGTTTTTT. Protein product: CASSSGQVSGIRELFF.

This clone was detected a few times. J is TRBJ2-7 and V is TRBV27; 9 bases agree with TRBD1. Germline CDR1 MNHEY, CDR2 SMNVEV (reference sequence). The CDR3 runs 15 residues. J gave up 3 bases and V 7 bases, and 10 bases lay outside the gene matches. The DNA for the CDR3 is TGTGCCAGCACCCGCACGGGACAGGGATACTACGAGCAGTACTTC. It is translated as CASTRTGQGYYEQYF.

The V call is TRBV2, the J call TRBJ1-5; D is unresolved. Germline V gene data show CDR1 as SNHLY and CDR2 as FYNNEI. V was shortened by 4 bases and J by 3 bases, with 7 bases between the two germline ends. There are 13 residues in the CDR3. CDR3 loop: CASSGWDNQPQHF. The CDR3, as DNA: TGTGCCAGCAGTGGTTGGGACAATCAGCCCCAGCATTTT.

The chain uses TRBV28 and TRBJ1-5; the match to TRBD1 covers 9 bases. The V segment lost 4 bases and the J segment 4 bases; nucleotides outside the gene matches: 5. This CDR3 has 15 amino acids. The V gene's germline CDR1 is MDHEN and CDR2 SYDVKM. CDR3 amino acids: CASSSRTGENQPQHF. The CDR3 nucleotides are TGTGCCAGCAGTTCCCGGACAGGGGAGAATCAGCCCCAGCATTTT.

The CDR3 reads CASSYVRWGNSPLHF. The CDR3 bases are TGTGCCAGCAGTTACGTGCGGTGGGGAAATTCACCCCTCCACTTT. The J gene is TRBJ1-6, the V gene TRBV6-5; D is ambiguous. Trimming removed 2 bases at V and 7 bases at J, with 12 bases between. Looked up from germline, CDR1 is MNHEY and CDR2 is SVGAGI. The CDR3 loop spans 15 amino acids.